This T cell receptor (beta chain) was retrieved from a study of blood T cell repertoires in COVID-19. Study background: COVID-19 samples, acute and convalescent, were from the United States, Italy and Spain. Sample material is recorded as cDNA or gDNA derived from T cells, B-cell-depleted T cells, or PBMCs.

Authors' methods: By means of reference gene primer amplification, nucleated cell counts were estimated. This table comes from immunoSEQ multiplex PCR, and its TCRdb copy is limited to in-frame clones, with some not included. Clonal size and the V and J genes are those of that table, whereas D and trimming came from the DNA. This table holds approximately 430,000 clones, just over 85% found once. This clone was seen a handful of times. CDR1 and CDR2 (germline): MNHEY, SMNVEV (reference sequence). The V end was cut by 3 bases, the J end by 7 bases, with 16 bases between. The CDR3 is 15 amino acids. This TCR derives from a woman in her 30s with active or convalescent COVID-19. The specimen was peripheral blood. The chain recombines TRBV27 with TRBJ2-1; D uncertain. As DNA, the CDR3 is TGTGCCAGCAGTTTGTGGAGCGCGGCGGATAATGAGCAGTTCTTC. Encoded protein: CASSLWSAADNEQFF.